The 30 T cell receptor beta chains presented below share a single source sample, sequenced in a study of read filtering for tumor transcriptome and immune sequencing. The library was built from around 0.4 ug RNA with molecular barcoded adaptors for alpha/delta and beta/gamma chains. TCRdb called the reads again in MiXCR, with one record for every CDR3 protein. The sample shows about 39,000 distinct CDR3 sequences, roughly an eighth of them seen only once. The sample taken for sequencing was a population of CD138-negative cells sorted from bone marrow. The source of these receptors is a donor at least 40 years old with multiple myeloma.

This clonotype has only a few counts. With a much larger clone just one base away, this may be a read error. J is TRBJ2-7 and V is TRBV12-3 or TRBV12-4; 7 bases map to TRBD1. V shed 6 bases and J 7 bases; nucleotides not matched to a gene: 15. This CDR3 region has 15 residues. As DNA, the CDR3 is TGTGCCAGCAGCACCCTCGGGACAGATACTCAGGAGCAGTACTTC. Translation: CASSTLGTDTQEQYF.

This clonotype was detected ten times or more. This rearrangement joins TRBV20-1 to TRBJ2-5, with a tentative D call TRBD2 (6 bases). The CDR3 runs 11 residues. Trimming pared 7 bases from V and 2 bases from J, leaving 8 bases between. Germline CDR1 is DFQATT and CDR2 is SNEGSKA (reference sequence). The CDR3 loop is CSGLVQETQYF. The CDR3 bases are TGCAGTGGACTAGTTCAAGAGACCCAGTACTTC.

This clonotype has at least ten counts. V and J are TRBV6-5 and TRBJ1-3, with D perhaps matching TRBD1 (5 bases). The ends were cut back, 2 bases at V and 9 bases at J, with 14 bases in the middle. The CDR3 is 14 residues long. From germline, CDR1 is MNHEY and CDR2 SVGAGI. The DNA for the CDR3 is TGTGCCAGCAGTTACGAGAAGGGGTATCCCACCATATATTTT. It yields the protein CASSYEKGYPTIYF.

This clonotype was counted at least ten times. The rearrangement links TRBV7-2 to TRBJ1-5; D unclear. Trimming pared 8 bases from V and 4 bases from J, leaving 18 bases between. Germline loops: CDR1 SGHTA, CDR2 FQGNSA. This CDR3 has 15 residues. CDR3 residues: CASRRSGRENQPQHF. CDR3 DNA sequence: TGTGCCAGCCGCCGGTCGGGGAGGGAGAATCAGCCCCAGCATTTT.

This clonotype was counted ten times or more. The CDR3 region is CSARDRYLLAKNIQYF. The CDR3 nucleotides are TGCAGTGCTAGAGATCGGTATCTCCTAGCCAAAAACATTCAGTACTTC. V usage is TRBV20-1 and J usage is TRBJ2-4; the D is unclear. Per the germline V gene, CDR1 is DFQATT and CDR2 is SNEGSKA (reference sequence). The CDR3 spans 16 residues. V lost 0 bases, J lost 0 bases, and 12 bases lay in between.

This clonotype has a count of ten or more. The chain carries TRBV27 and TRBJ1-4, with a possible D match to TRBD1 (6 bases). V lost 5 bases to trimming and J lost 7 bases, with 23 bases between them. The length of the CDR3 is 17 residues. Germline-derived CDR1 and CDR2 are MNHEY and SMNVEV (reference sequence). The CDR3 sequence is CASSAVGTTIRGEKLFF. The CDR3 DNA reads TGTGCCAGCAGTGCAGTTGGGACAACTATCCGCGGTGAAAAACTGTTTTTT.

Note on this clonotype: A far larger clone lies a single base away; this is likely a read error. This chain uses TRBV5-8 with TRBJ1-5; D is perhaps TRBD1 (5 bases). Germline CDR1 SGHTS, CDR2 YDEGEE. The CDR3 sequence is 14 residues long. The CDR3 sequence: CVSSLTGGNQPQHF. The CDR3 DNA follows: TGCGTCAGCAGCTTAACTGGGGGGAATCAGCCCCAGCATTTT.

In this sample, this clonotype turned up many times. V gene TRBV20-1 combines with J gene TRBJ1-5, with TRBD1 as a possible D gene (6 bases). Trimming pared 5 bases from V and 6 bases from J, leaving 17 bases between. From germline, CDR1 is DFQATT and CDR2 SNEGSKA (reference sequence). The CDR3 has 14 residues. The CDR3 loop reads CSALRTEITQPQHF. The CDR3 nucleotides are TGCAGTGCTCTCCGGACAGAAATTACTCAGCCCCAGCATTTT.

This clonotype was detected ten times or more. The CDR3 region has the DNA TGCGCCAGCAGCACCCGGACAGGGAGGAACACTGAAGCTTTCTTT. This gives the protein CASSTRTGRNTEAFF. J is TRBJ1-1 and V is TRBV4-1; 8 bases line up with TRBD1. J gave up 1 base and V 5 bases, and 6 bases lay outside the gene matches. The germline V gene encodes CDR1 MGHRA and CDR2 YSYEKL. The length of the CDR3 is 15 residues.

This clonotype occurred many times. The chain is built from TRBV7-3 and TRBJ1-1, with D perhaps TRBD1 (6 bases). The V gene lost 5 bases and the J gene lost 4 bases, with 11 bases spanning the gap. The CDR3 loop spans 13 amino acids. Per the germline V gene, CDR1 is SGHTA and CDR2 is FQGTGA. The CDR3, as DNA: TGTGCCAGCAGCGCCGGGGGCTCCACTGAAGCTTTCTTT. Its translation is CASSAGGSTEAFF.

This clonotype was observed many times. The rearrangement links TRBV19 to TRBJ1-3; no clear D. The germline gives CDR1 LNHDA, CDR2 SQIVND (reference sequence). V was trimmed by 7 bases and J by 1 base, leaving 8 bases between them. The CDR3 is 13 amino acids. As DNA, the CDR3 is TGTGCCAGTAAAAAGACATCTGGAAACACCATATATTTT. Amino acids: CASKKTSGNTIYF.

The chain carries TRBV20-1 and TRBJ2-7; D is perhaps TRBD2 (6 bases). The germline V gene encodes CDR1 DFQATT and CDR2 SNEGSKA (reference sequence). V was pared by 6 bases and J by 3 bases, with 15 bases between. This CDR3 region has 13 residues. CDR3 in amino acids: CSARRETGYEQYF. CDR3 DNA: TGCAGTGCCAGGCGGGAAACTGGCTACGAGCAGTACTTC.

This clonotype was seen many times. One base away lies a much larger clone, so this may be a sequencing read error. This chain uses TRBV7-8 with TRBJ2-1, with a tentative D call TRBD1 (6 bases). Germline values: CDR1 SGHVS, CDR2 FQNEAQ. This CDR3 spans 15 amino acids. CDR3 region: CASSFQGSFYNGQFF. The CDR3 coding sequence is TGTGCCAGCAGCTTTCAGGGGTCTTTCTACAATGGGCAGTTCTTC.

This clonotype was picked up many times. The chain uses TRBV20-1 and TRBJ1-5; 9 nucleotides agree with TRBD1. Germline V gene lookup returns CDR1 DFQATT and CDR2 SNEGSKA (reference sequence). Unmatched junction bases numbered 3, after V lost 0 bases and J lost 0 bases. This CDR3 spans 16 amino acids. CDR3 residues: CSARDVQGASNQPQHF. The CDR3 region has the DNA TGCAGTGCTAGAGACGTACAGGGGGCTAGCAATCAGCCCCAGCATTTT.

This clonotype was counted ten times or more. The V gene is TRBV5-8, the J gene TRBJ2-3, with a possible D match to TRBD1 (5 bases). V lost 4 bases, J lost 0 bases, and 12 bases lay in between. This CDR3 is 15 amino acids long. Germline V CDR1 and CDR2: SGHTS, YDEGEE. CDR3 bases: TGTGCCAGCAGCCCCAGGGTAGTTAGCACAGATACGCAGTATTTT. It translates to CASSPRVVSTDTQYF.

CDR3 bases: TGTGAGAGCCGACAGCGAGCTAACTATGGCTACACCTTC. This sequence encodes CESRQRANYGYTF. The gene calls are TRBV27 and TRBJ1-2, with D tentatively TRBD1 (5 bases). Germline V gives CDR1 MNHEY, CDR2 SMNVEV (reference sequence). This CDR3 region has 13 residues.

This clonotype came up many times. This CDR3 reads CASSLTQGDECNQPQHF. CDR3 bases: TGTGCCAGCAGCCTCACGCAGGGGGATGAATGCAATCAGCCCCAGCATTTT. V usage is TRBV7-4 and J usage is TRBJ1-5; TRBD1 aligns across 7 bases. After removal of 5 bases from V and 2 bases from J, the junction contained 12 bases not matched to a gene. Germline V gene lookup returns CDR1 SGHVT and CDR2 SQSDAQ. This CDR3 is built from 17 residues.

This clonotype was recorded at least ten times. The chain recombines TRBV20-1 with TRBJ2-7; TRBD1 matches at 10 bases. After removal of 6 bases from V and 4 bases from J, the junction contained 12 bases not matched to a gene. CDR1 is DFQATT and CDR2 is SNEGSKA in the germline V gene (reference sequence). The CDR3 totals 15 residues. The CDR3 DNA reads as TGCAGTGCCCCTCCCCCCGGGACAGGGGCTTACGAGCAGTACTTC. Protein sequence: CSAPPPGTGAYEQYF.

This clonotype has ten or more counts. This chain connects TRBV12-3 or TRBV12-4 to TRBJ2-3; 8 bases fit TRBD1. V lost 6 bases, J lost 1 base, and 0 bases stayed unmatched. This CDR3 is built from 13 residues. CDR3 in DNA: TGTGCCAGCAGGACAGGGGGCACAGATACGCAGTATTTT. Translated, it gives CASRTGGTDTQYF.

About this clonotype: A single base is all that separates this from a far larger clone, so a read error is likely. The chain combines TRBV7-2 with TRBJ2-1, with 10 bases fitting TRBD2. Looked up from germline, CDR1 is SGHTA and CDR2 is FQGNSA. The CDR3 extends over 14 amino acids. V gave up 3 bases and J gave up 10 bases; unmatched junction bases: 6. CDR3 sequence reads: CASSFLAGVYEQFF. CDR3 DNA sequence: TGTGCCAGCAGCTTTCTAGCGGGGGTCTACGAGCAGTTCTTC. Full variable domain (outside the CDR3, taken from reference TRBV7-2 and TRBJ2-1): GAGVSQSPSNKVTEKGKDVELRCDPISGHTALYWYRQSLGQGLEFLIYFQGNSAPDKSGLPSDRFSAERTGGSVSTLTIQRTQQEDSAVYLCASSFLAGVYEQFFGPGTRLTVL.

A note on this clonotype: One end of the junction varies from germline; a read error may be responsible. The chain joins TRBV5-1 to TRBJ1-1; 7 bases map to TRBD1. This CDR3 region has 14 residues. The germline CDR1 and CDR2 sequences are SGHRS and YFSETQ. The CDR3 coding sequence is TGCGCCGGCAGCCCCTGGGACAGTAGCACTGAAGCTTTCTTT. This sequence encodes CAGSPWDSSTEAFF.

Many counts were recorded for this clonotype. V is TRBV5-1 and J is TRBJ1-3; weak D call: TRBD1 (6 bases). Germline V CDR1 and CDR2: SGHRS, YFSETQ. The CDR3 is 14 amino acids. V lost 3 bases to trimming and J lost 3 bases, with 10 bases between them. CDR3 coding DNA: TGCGCCAGCAGCTCCGGGACAAGTGGAAACACCATATATTTT. Translated, it gives CASSSGTSGNTIYF.

Details on this clonotype: At one of its ends the junction is not consistent with the germline gene, which may arise from a read error. This chain joins TRBV6-2 or TRBV6-3 and TRBJ1-5; the D gene is possibly TRBD1 (5 bases). The CDR3 runs 14 residues. Per germline, CDR1 MNHEY and CDR2 SVGEGT. The DNA of the CDR3 is TGTGCCAGCCAAGGAGGGGTTAGCAATCAGCCCCGGCATTTT. This gives the protein CASQGGVSNQPRHF.

Many counts were recorded for this clonotype. The chain links TRBV2 to TRBJ2-3; D gene unclear. Trimming removed 3 bases from V and 2 bases from J, with 6 bases in between. The CDR3 extends over 13 amino acids. The germline gives CDR1 SNHLY, CDR2 FYNNEI. Here the CDR3 reads CASSEGITDTQYF. Here the CDR3 DNA reads TGTGCCAGCAGTGAGGGGATCACAGATACGCAGTATTTT.

This clonotype was seen repeatedly, ten times or more. The chain carries TRBV29-1 and TRBJ1-1; the D is unclear. Germline loops: CDR1 SQVTM, CDR2 ANQGSEA. This CDR3 contains 15 residues. V lost 8 bases to trimming and J lost 7 bases, with 26 bases between them. Here the CDR3 reads CSIAIPQAGKGEAFF. CDR3 in DNA: TGCAGCATCGCCATCCCGCAGGCGGGGAAGGGTGAAGCTTTCTTT.

This chain joins TRBV7-2 and TRBJ2-1, with 9 bases aligning to TRBD2. Germline V gene sequence: CDR1 SGHTA, CDR2 FQGNSA. V trimming: 2 bases; J trimming: 5 bases; junction bases outside the gene matches: 7. The CDR3 loop spans 16 amino acids. The CDR3 DNA is TGTGCCAGCAGCTTATTTGGCGGGGGGGCCCACAATGAGCAGTTCTTC. This sequence encodes CASSLFGGGAHNEQFF.

This clonotype was detected ten times or more. This chain connects TRBV20-1 to TRBJ1-1; 7 nucleotides line up with TRBD1. The CDR3 loop spans 14 amino acids. In germline, CDR1 is DFQATT, CDR2 SNEGSKA (reference sequence). The CDR3 region has the DNA TGCAGCTCCGCCGAGGGGGCAGGGAGGACTGAAGCTTTCTTT. The encoded protein is CSSAEGAGRTEAFF.

This clonotype has ten or more counts. The chain employs TRBV7-9 and TRBJ2-7; 9 bases agree with TRBD1. There are 14 residues in the CDR3. From germline, CDR1 is SEHNR and CDR2 FQNEAQ (reference sequence). Trimming at V came to 11 bases and at J to 6 bases, leaving 14 bases not matched to a gene. In DNA, the CDR3 is TGTGCCGGGATCCCGGGACAGGGATCCGGCGAGCAGTACTTC. Protein sequence: CAGIPGQGSGEQYF.

The V and J genes are TRBV28 and TRBJ2-3, with no clear D. V was shortened by 5 bases and J by 3 bases, with 24 bases between the two germline ends. The germline gives CDR1 MDHEN, CDR2 SYDVKM. The CDR3 is made up of 18 amino acids. The CDR3 DNA reads TGTGCCAGCAGTGTTCCCTCCCGAGGCCGAATCCGTACAGATACGCAGTATTTT. As protein: CASSVPSRGRIRTDTQYF.

The table lists this clonotype with many counts. The rearrangement links TRBV19 to TRBJ2-7; TRBD2 aligns across 7 bases. The CDR3 consists of 11 residues. The V segment lost 11 bases and the J segment 2 bases; nucleotides outside the gene matches: 3. Looked up from germline, CDR1 is LNHDA and CDR2 is SQIVND (reference sequence). DNA of the CDR3: TGTGCCTGCCGGGGGGCCTACGAGCAGTACTTC. Its translation: CACRGAYEQYF.